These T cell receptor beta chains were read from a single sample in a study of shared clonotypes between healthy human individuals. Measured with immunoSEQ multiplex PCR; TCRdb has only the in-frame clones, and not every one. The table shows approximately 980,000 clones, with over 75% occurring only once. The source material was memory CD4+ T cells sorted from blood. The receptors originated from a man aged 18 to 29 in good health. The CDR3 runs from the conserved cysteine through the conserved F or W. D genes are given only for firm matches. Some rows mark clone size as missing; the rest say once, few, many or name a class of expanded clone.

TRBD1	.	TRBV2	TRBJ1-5	CASSGDRGQGQPQHF	TGTGCCAGCAGTGGGGACAGGGGGCAAGGGCAGCCCCAGCATTTT
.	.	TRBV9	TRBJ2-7	CASSVGSFYEQYF	TGTGCCAGCAGCGTCGGCAGTTTCTACGAGCAGTACTTC
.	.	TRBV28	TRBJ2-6	CASSFASGANVLTF	TGTGCCAGCAGTTTCGCTTCTGGGGCCAACGTCCTGACTTTC
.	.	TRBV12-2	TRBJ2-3	CASRLTPPGLGTDTQYF	TGTGCAAGTCGCTTAACTCCTCCGGGACTAGGCACAGATACGCAGTATTTT
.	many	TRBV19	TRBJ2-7	CASSIAGESSYEQYF	TGTGCCAGTAGTATAGCAGGGGAAAGCTCCTACGAGCAGTACTTC
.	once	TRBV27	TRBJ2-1	CASSLFRAGSSYNEQFF	TGTGCCAGCAGTTTATTTAGGGCAGGGAGTTCCTACAATGAGCAGTTCTTC
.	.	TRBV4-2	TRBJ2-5	CASSSTRQPQETQYF	TGTGCCAGCAGCTCAACAAGACAGCCCCAAGAGACCCAGTACTTC
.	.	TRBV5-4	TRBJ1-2	CASSLAGKNYGYTF	TGTGCCAGCAGCTTGGCCGGGAAGAACTATGGCTACACCTTC
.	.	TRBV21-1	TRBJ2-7	CASSKGSSRGDEQYF	TGTGCCAGCAGCAAAGGGTCCAGCAGGGGCGACGAGCAGTACTTC
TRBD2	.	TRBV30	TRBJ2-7	CAWRGPSGRHEQYF	TGTGCCTGGAGGGGCCCTAGCGGGAGACACGAGCAGTACTTC
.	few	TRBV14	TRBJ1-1	CASTASGVKGTEAFF	TGTGCCAGCACCGCCTCCGGGGTTAAGGGTACTGAAGCTTTCTTT
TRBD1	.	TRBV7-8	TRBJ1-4	CASSQGQGGRSEKLFF	TGTGCCAGCAGCCAGGGACAGGGGGGAAGGTCAGAAAAACTGTTTTTT
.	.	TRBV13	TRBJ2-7	CASSRMEGVPLVQYF	TGTGCCAGCAGCCGTATGGAGGGGGTGCCTTTAGTGCAGTACTTC
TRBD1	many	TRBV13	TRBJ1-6	CASSLVEGGGYSPLHF	TGTGCCAGCAGCTTAGTAGAAGGAGGGGGCTATTCACCCCTCCACTTT
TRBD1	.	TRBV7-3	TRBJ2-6	CASSASTGTGSSGANVLTF	TGTGCCAGCAGCGCGTCGACCGGGACAGGGTCCTCTGGGGCCAACGTCCTGACTTTC
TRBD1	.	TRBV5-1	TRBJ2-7	CASSAATGVSYEQYF	TGCGCCAGCAGCGCCGCGACAGGGGTCTCCTACGAGCAGTACTTC
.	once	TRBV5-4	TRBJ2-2	CASSTGRTNTGELFF	TGTGCCAGCAGCACGGGACGGACGAACACCGGGGAGCTGTTTTTT
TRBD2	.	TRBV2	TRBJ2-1	CASSEGQRGSYNEQFF	TGTGCCAGCAGTGAAGGTCAGCGGGGCTCCTACAATGAGCAGTTCTTC
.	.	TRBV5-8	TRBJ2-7	CASSLVGRGREQYF	TGTGCCAGCAGCTTGGTTGGCAGGGGAAGGGAGCAGTACTTC
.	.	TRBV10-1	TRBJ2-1	CASSGNYNEQFF	TGCGCCAGCAGTGGAAACTACAATGAGCAGTTCTTC
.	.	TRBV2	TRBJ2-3	CASSVFRAGTDTQYF	TGTGCCAGCAGTGTGTTCAGGGCCGGCACAGATACGCAGTATTTT
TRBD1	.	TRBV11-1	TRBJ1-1	CASSPGQGNTEAFF	TGTGCCAGCAGCCCGGGACAGGGGAACACTGAAGCTTTCTTT
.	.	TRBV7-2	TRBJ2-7	CASSFISLGSYEQYF	TGTGCCAGCAGCTTTATTAGCCTGGGATCCTACGAGCAGTACTTC
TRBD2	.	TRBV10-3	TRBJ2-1	CAISDRTSGNNEQFF	TGTGCCATCAGTGATAGGACTAGCGGGAACAATGAGCAGTTCTTC
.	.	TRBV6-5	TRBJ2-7	CASTRGHGYEQYF	TGTGCCAGTACACGGGGACATGGTTACGAGCAGTACTTC
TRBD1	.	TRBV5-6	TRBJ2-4	CASSIGTGSNIQYF	TGTGCCAGCAGCATCGGGACAGGGTCCAACATTCAGTACTTC
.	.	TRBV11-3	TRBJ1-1	CASSLASRGTEAFF	TGTGCCAGCAGCTTAGCATCGCGGGGTACTGAAGCTTTCTTT
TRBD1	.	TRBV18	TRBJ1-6	CASSRQGGAMNHSPLHF	TGTGCCAGCTCACGACAAGGGGGCGCGATGAATCATTCACCCCTCCACTTT
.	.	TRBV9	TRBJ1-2	CASSVIQAGDYGYTF	TGTGCCAGCAGCGTAATTCAGGCAGGGGACTATGGCTACACCTTC
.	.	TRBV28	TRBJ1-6	CASTMGSTASSYNSPLHF	TGTGCCAGCACCATGGGGTCGACGGCTAGCTCCTATAATTCACCCCTCCACTTT
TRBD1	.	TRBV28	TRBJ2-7	CASSHGQGYEQYF	TGTGCCAGCAGTCACGGACAGGGCTACGAGCAGTACTTC
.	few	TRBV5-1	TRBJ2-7	CASSLTGLYEQYF	TGCGCCAGCAGCCTCACGGGTCTCTACGAGCAGTACTTC
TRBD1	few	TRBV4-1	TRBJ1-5	CASSPWTGSAQPQHF	TGCGCCAGCAGCCCCTGGACAGGGTCGGCTCAGCCCCAGCATTTT